This note documents a single T cell receptor beta chain sequence. Its antigen is as yet unknown. The protocol was immunoSEQ multiplex PCR, while the TCRdb copy is restricted to in-frame clones and leaves out a portion. Here the sample spans fewer than 120,000 clones, around 81% being singletons. The CDR3 loop spans 15 amino acids. Per the germline V gene, CDR1 is SGHVS and CDR2 is FQNEAQ. Trimming removed 1 base at V and 4 bases at J, with 11 bases between. This sample was taken from a study of T cell responses to AZD1222 COVID-19 vaccine. Background on the study: Second doses that came at about 4 or about 12 weeks were put together.

General observations from the study: Only a handful of individuals given AZD1222 were seropositive at baseline.

This receptor was taken from an adult in good health. This chain connects TRBV7-8 to TRBJ1-5, with D tentatively TRBD1 (5 bases). This specimen consisted of peripheral blood, obtained on day 0 of AZD1222 vaccination. In DNA form, the CDR3 reads TGTGCCAGCAGCTTAGAGTCGACAGCGAATCAGCCCCAGCATTTT. It is translated as CASSLESTANQPQHF.